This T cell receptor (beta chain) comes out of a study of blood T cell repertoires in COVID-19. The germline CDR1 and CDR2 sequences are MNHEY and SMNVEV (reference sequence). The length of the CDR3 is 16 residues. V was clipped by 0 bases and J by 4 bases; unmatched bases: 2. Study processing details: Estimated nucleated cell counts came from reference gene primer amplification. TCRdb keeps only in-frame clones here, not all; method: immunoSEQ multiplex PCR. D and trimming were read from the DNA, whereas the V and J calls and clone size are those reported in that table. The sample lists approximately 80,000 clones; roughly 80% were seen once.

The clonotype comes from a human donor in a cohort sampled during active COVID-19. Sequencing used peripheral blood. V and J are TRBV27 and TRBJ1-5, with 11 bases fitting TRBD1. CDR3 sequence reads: CASSLSGTGGNQPQHF. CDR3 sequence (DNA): TGTGCCAGCAGTTTATCGGGGACAGGGGGTAATCAGCCCCAGCATTTT.